This T cell receptor (beta chain) was profiled in a study of CD8 T cells in ankylosing spondylitis. Study-wide findings and caveats: Within matched ankylosing spondylitis synovial fluid, disease-linked clones were reportedly significantly enriched. Within ankylosing spondylitis blood, a TCR beta motif made up of several highly homologous variants appeared to be characteristic. Disease-associated clones were CD8+ and fairly uncommon in peripheral blood.

V trimming: 6 bases; J trimming: 2 bases; junction bases outside the gene matches: 3. CDR3 length: 15 residues. Quantitative 5'-RACE with molecular barcodes was used to make the TCR beta libraries. From the 5' RACE reads, TCRdb called clonotypes with MiXCR, one entry per CDR3 protein. The data hold approximately 150,000 distinct CDR3 sequences, with roughly a third observed a single time. A remark on this clonotype: The antigen is not known.

What was sequenced was synovial fluid, either unsorted or a sorted T cell fraction (not recorded which). This TCR was sampled from a male donor with ankylosing spondylitis. The V call is TRBV12-3 or TRBV12-4, the J call TRBJ2-1, with 11 positions matching TRBD2. This CDR3 is CASSRLAGTYNEQFF. In DNA, the CDR3 is TGTGCCAGCAGCAGACTAGCGGGAACCTACAATGAGCAGTTCTTC.